Below, 27 T cell receptor beta chains from the same sample are listed, as sequenced in a study of blood T cell repertoires in COVID-19. Profiling relied on immunoSEQ multiplex PCR, and the TCRdb table lists in-frame clones only, not all of them. The sample carries roughly 250,000 clones, over 80% recorded once. The sequenced material came from peripheral blood. The receptor source for this set is a woman aged 55-75 years with active or convalescent COVID-19.

V and J are TRBV7-8 and TRBJ1-6; 9 bases are a match to TRBD1. The CDR3 extends over 13 amino acids. Germline assignment: CDR1 SGHVS and CDR2 FQNEAQ. With V trimmed by 8 bases and J by 6 bases, 2 bases remained unmatched. Written as DNA, the CDR3 is TGTGCCAGCGGGACAGGGAGTAATTCACCCCTCCACTTT. This gives the protein CASGTGSNSPLHF.

V gene TRBV6-6 combines with J gene TRBJ2-3; the match to TRBD2 covers 9 bases. The CDR3 loop spans 14 amino acids. The germline gives CDR1 MNHNY, CDR2 SVGAGI (reference sequence). V lost 4 bases and J lost 3; bases outside the gene matches: 2. In DNA, the CDR3 is TGTGCCAGCAGTTGGGGACTAGCAACAGATACGCAGTATTTT. Translated: CASSWGLATDTQYF.

CDR3 nucleotide sequence: TGCGCCAGCAGCACAGGACTAGCGGGAGGTGGAGATACGCAGTATTTT. The encoded protein is CASSTGLAGGGDTQYF. V and J are TRBV5-1 and TRBJ2-3, with 14 nucleotides matching TRBD2. After removal of 4 bases from V and 5 bases from J, the junction contained 6 bases not matched to a gene. CDR1 is SGHRS, CDR2 YFSETQ, per germline. The CDR3 is 16 residues long.

The chain employs TRBV5-5 and TRBJ1-2, with unresolved D. Trimming removed 1 base at V and 4 bases at J, with 17 bases between. Germline CDR1 and CDR2: SGHKS and YYEKEE (reference sequence). There are 16 residues in the CDR3. The CDR3 DNA reads as TGTGCCAGCAGCTTGTATCCCCAAGGGAGCAGCTATGGCTACACCTTC. Translated, it gives CASSLYPQGSSYGYTF. Drawing the rest from reference TRBV5-5 and TRBJ1-2, the complete variable domain is DAGVTQSPTHLIKTRGQQVTLRCSPISGHKSVSWYQQVLGQGPQFIFQYYEKEERGRGNFPDRFSARQFPNYSSELNVNALLLGDSALYLCASSLYPQGSSYGYTFGSGTRLTVV.

The chain uses TRBV7-2 and TRBJ1-6; a weak D match, TRBD1 (5 bases). There are 14 residues in the CDR3. V was trimmed by 2 bases and J by 7 bases, leaving 9 bases between them. In germline, CDR1 is SGHTA, CDR2 FQGNSA. The CDR3 DNA is TGTGCCAGCAGCTTACAGGGTGAGAATTCACCCCTCCACTTT. This translates into CASSLQGENSPLHF.

The chain is built from TRBV6-1 and TRBJ2-7, with a possible D match to TRBD2 (6 bases). CDR1 MNHNS and CDR2 SASEGT come from the germline V gene. Trimming left V 8 bases short and J 3 bases short, with 8 bases between. The CDR3 contains 11 residues. CDR3 in DNA: TGTGCCAGCCGGAGGGGCTACGAGCAGTACGTC. This codes for CASRRGYEQYV.

The CDR3 loop is CASSAGGAGGSIQYF. Written as DNA, the CDR3 is TGTGCCAGCAGCGCCGGCGGGGCGGGAGGAAGCATCCAGTACTTC. The genes are TRBV9 and TRBJ2-4, with 8 nucleotides matching TRBD2. Germline V gene lookup returns CDR1 SGDLS and CDR2 YYNGEE. The CDR3 extends over 15 amino acids. J lost 13 bases, V lost 3 bases, and 15 bases had no gene match.

CDR3 sequence: CASSYSRPGRGYGYTF. CDR3 sequence (DNA): TGTGCCAGCAGTTACTCGAGACCGGGCAGGGGCTATGGCTACACCTTC. The chain is built from TRBV6-5 and TRBJ1-2; D is possibly TRBD1 (6 bases). The CDR3 is made up of 16 amino acids. The germline gives CDR1 MNHEY, CDR2 SVGAGI. Trimming took off 0 bases at V and 4 bases at J, with 15 bases between the two ends.

The rearrangement joins TRBV28 to TRBJ2-2, with 9 bases aligning to TRBD1. Germline CDR1 MDHEN, CDR2 SYDVKM. Unmatched junction bases numbered 8, after V lost 6 bases and J lost 6 bases. The CDR3 spans 15 residues. The CDR3 DNA reads TGTGCCAGCAGAAGGACAGGGGCGAATTCCGGGGAGCTGTTTTTT. This codes for CASRRTGANSGELFF.

This chain links TRBV5-6 with TRBJ1-2, with D tentatively TRBD1 (5 bases). V was cut by 4 bases and J by 3 bases, with 10 bases left in between. Germline loops: CDR1 SGHDT, CDR2 YYEEEE. This CDR3 is 13 amino acids long. Written as DNA, the CDR3 is TGTGCCAGCAGCCGACAGTGGGACTATGGCTACACCTTC. As protein: CASSRQWDYGYTF. The variable domain in full, completed from reference TRBV5-6 and TRBJ1-2, reads DAGVTQSPTHLIKTRGQQVTLRCSPKSGHDTVSWYQQALGQGPQFIFQYYEEEERQRGNFPDRFSGHQFPNYSSELNVNALLLGDSALYLCASSRQWDYGYTFGSGTRLTVV.

This clone was observed once. This chain uses TRBV29-1 with TRBJ2-1; 7 nucleotides agree with TRBD2. There are 13 residues in the CDR3. The V and J ends lost 4 bases and 4 bases, in that order; junction bases with no gene match: 4. CDR1 and CDR2 (germline): SQVTM, ANQGSEA. This chain's CDR3 is CSVGREKYNEQFF. CDR3 DNA sequence: TGCAGCGTTGGGCGGGAGAAATACAATGAGCAGTTCTTC.

This chain connects TRBV30 to TRBJ2-7; 13 nucleotides agree with TRBD2. CDR3 size: 14 residues. CDR1 and CDR2 from the germline V gene are GTSNPN and SVGIG (reference sequence). The junction had 3 bases not matched to a gene; V was cut back by 4 bases and J by 3 bases. In DNA, the CDR3 is TGTGCCTGGAACCGACTAGCGGGAGGCTACGAGCAGTACTTC. The encoded protein is CAWNRLAGGYEQYF. Full variable domain (outside the CDR3, taken from reference TRBV30 and TRBJ2-7): SQTIHQWPATLVQPVGSPLSLECTVEGTSNPNLYWYRQAAGRGLQLLFYSVGIGQISSEVPQNLSASRPQDRQFILSSKKLLLSDSGFYLCAWNRLAGGYEQYFGPGTRLTVT.

The chain has TRBV10-3 and TRBJ2-1; 11 positions match TRBD2. The CDR3 runs 20 residues. Germline V gives CDR1 ENHRY, CDR2 SYGVKD. Trimming cost V 6 bases and J 0 bases; bases outside gene matches: 16. CDR3 residues: CAISTDLAGGPHISYNEQFF. The CDR3 DNA is TGTGCCATCAGCACGGACCTAGCGGGGGGCCCTCACATCTCCTACAATGAGCAGTTCTTC.

This rearrangement joins TRBV5-6 to TRBJ1-1; no clear D gene. The germline gives CDR1 SGHDT, CDR2 YYEEEE. This CDR3 is 13 amino acids long. V was trimmed by 0 bases and J by 0 bases, leaving 3 bases between them. CDR3 bases: TGTGCCAGCAGCTTGGAGCTGAACACTGAAGCTTTCTTT. As protein: CASSLELNTEAFF. Full variable domain (remainder filled in from reference TRBV5-6 and TRBJ1-1): DAGVTQSPTHLIKTRGQQVTLRCSPKSGHDTVSWYQQALGQGPQFIFQYYEEEERQRGNFPDRFSGHQFPNYSSELNVNALLLGDSALYLCASSLELNTEAFFGQGTRLTVV.

The rearrangement joins TRBV15 to TRBJ2-1; 7 bases match TRBD2. Looked up from germline, CDR1 is LNHNV and CDR2 is YYDKDF (reference sequence). Unmatched junction bases numbered 8, after V lost 0 bases and J lost 9 bases. This CDR3 contains 15 residues. The CDR3 here is CATSRDRNSGTEQFF. DNA of the CDR3: TGTGCCACCAGCAGAGATAGGAACAGCGGGACTGAGCAGTTCTTC.

J is TRBJ2-3 and V is TRBV5-1; 10 positions match TRBD1. This CDR3 has 14 residues. CDR1 and CDR2 from the germline V gene are SGHRS and YFSETQ. J lost 8 bases, V lost 4 bases, and 7 bases had no gene match. The CDR3 DNA is TGCGCCAGCAGCCCAGGACAGGGGGTTGGTACGCAGTATTTT. As protein: CASSPGQGVGTQYF.

This chain links TRBV5-6 with TRBJ1-2; D uncertain. This CDR3 contains 11 residues. Germline V gives CDR1 SGHDT, CDR2 YYEEEE. V gave up 7 bases and J gave up 7 bases, with 11 bases separating them. The CDR3 bases are TGTGCCAGCCAAGGGAGTCTTGGCTACACCTTC. It specifies CASQGSLGYTF.

The DNA for the CDR3 is TGTGCCAGCAGGCGCCTGTCTAACCAGCGGGGCTACACCTTC. Protein: CASRRLSNQRGYTF. The rearrangement links TRBV2 to TRBJ1-2; no clear D gene. Trimming removed 6 bases at V and 8 bases at J, with 19 bases between. The CDR3 runs to 14 residues. Germline V gene lookup returns CDR1 SNHLY and CDR2 FYNNEI.

The rearrangement joins TRBV7-6 to TRBJ2-7; tentatively, D is TRBD2 (6 bases). CDR1 is SGHVS, CDR2 FNYEAQ, per germline. This CDR3 has 15 residues. V was clipped by 5 bases and J by 2 bases, with 16 bases between them. The CDR3 coding sequence is TGTGCCAGCAGCCCGGAGAGGAGGGCCCCCTACGAGCAGTACTTC. This codes for CASSPERRAPYEQYF.

This clone was observed a single time. CDR3 protein: CASSLGVPYPGYTF. CDR3 nucleotides: TGTGCCAGCAGCCTCGGGGTCCCGTACCCCGGCTACACCTTC. The chain links TRBV6-4 to TRBJ1-2, with unresolved D. This CDR3 region has 14 residues. The ends were cut back, 6 bases at V and 8 bases at J, with 19 bases in the middle. CDR1 and CDR2 from the germline V gene are MRHNA and SNTAGT.

V usage is TRBV19 and J usage is TRBJ2-1; unclear D gene. The CDR3 runs to 15 residues. The V gene lost 7 bases and the J gene lost 1 base, with 14 bases spanning the gap. CDR1 LNHDA and CDR2 SQIVND come from the germline V gene (reference sequence). The CDR3: CASMPPGSSYNEQFF. In DNA, the CDR3 is TGTGCCAGTATGCCCCCCGGGTCATCCTACAATGAGCAGTTCTTC. Combining the CDR3 with reference TRBV19 and TRBJ2-1 gives the whole variable domain DGGITQSPKYLFRKEGQNVTLSCEQNLNHDAMYWYRQDPGQGLRLIYYSQIVNDFQKGDIAEGYSVSREKKESFPLTVTSAQKNPTAFYLCASMPPGSSYNEQFFGPGTRLTVL.

The sample holds one count of this clone. The CDR3 region is CASSLARSSGANVLTF. The CDR3 DNA is TGTGCCAGCAGCTTAGCGCGTAGCTCTGGGGCCAACGTCCTGACTTTC. The J gene is TRBJ2-6, the V gene TRBV7-6, with D unclear. CDR1 SGHVS and CDR2 FNYEAQ come from the germline V gene. Deletions cut 0 bases from V and 0 bases from J, with 6 bases between. The CDR3 contains 16 residues.

The J gene is TRBJ1-6, the V gene TRBV27, with 10 positions matching TRBD1. The CDR3 spans 14 residues. V was clipped by 6 bases and J by 10 bases; unmatched bases: 6. Germline lookup yields CDR1 MNHEY and CDR2 SMNVEV (reference sequence). CDR3 nucleotides: TGTGCCAGCAGGACAGGGACAGGGGAATCACCCCTCCACTTT. Translation: CASRTGTGESPLHF.

This clone appeared once. This chain links TRBV11-2 with TRBJ2-7; TRBD2 matches 7 bases. In germline, CDR1 is SGHAT, CDR2 FQNNGV. Trimming cost V 5 bases and J 7 bases; bases outside gene matches: 11. The CDR3 sequence is 14 residues long. The CDR3 loop is CASSTGTIPGEQYF. The CDR3, as DNA: TGTGCCAGCAGCACCGGGACTATCCCTGGAGAGCAGTACTTC. The full variable domain, in which reference TRBV11-2 and TRBJ2-7 provide the parts outside the CDR3, is EAGVAQSPRYKIIEKRQSVAFWCNPISGHATLYWYQQILGQGPKLLIQFQNNGVVDDSQLPKDRFSAERLKGVDSTLKIQPAKLEDSAVYLCASSTGTIPGEQYFGPGTRLTVT.

This clone was observed a few times. This sequence joins TRBV19 and TRBJ2-3; 13 nucleotides match TRBD2. Germline CDR1 and CDR2: LNHDA and SQIVND (reference sequence). After removal of 5 bases from V and 5 bases from J, the junction contained 10 bases not matched to a gene. The CDR3 runs 17 residues. The CDR3 DNA sequence: TGTGCCAGTAGTGCCAGGACTAGCGGGAGTATAGGAGATACGCAGTATTTT. It encodes CASSARTSGSIGDTQYF.

This chain links TRBV6-5 with TRBJ2-1; D is uncertain. V gave up 6 bases and J gave up 4 bases, with 10 bases separating them. The CDR3 contains 13 residues. CDR1 is MNHEY and CDR2 is SVGAGI in the germline V gene. CDR3 in DNA: TGTGCCAGCAGCCCGCCGCGGTACAATGAGCAGTTCTTC. The encoded protein is CASSPPRYNEQFF.

This chain uses TRBV6-6 with TRBJ1-1; D not resolved. This CDR3 has 14 residues. Germline CDR1 reads MNHNY; CDR2 reads SVGAGI (reference sequence). V lost 5 bases to trimming and J lost 2 bases, with 12 bases between them. The CDR3 bases are TGTGCCAGCAGTCAGCAACGTATCAACACTGAAGCTTTCTTT. Its translation is CASSQQRINTEAFF.